Listed below are T cell receptor beta chains from one sample, sequenced in a study of shared clonotypes between healthy human individuals. The assay was immunoSEQ multiplex PCR, and TCRdb's table has in-frame clones only and misses some. This sample has 2 million to 2.5 million clones, with 85% to 95% found just once. Input material: naive CD4+ T cells from PBMCs. Receptors originate from a man in his late teens or twenties in good health. Some clones in this sample may be carry-over from other donors' samples. The conserved cysteine and the conserved F or W are not part of the CDR3 here.

CDR3: ASSSDRFIETQY
J: TRBJ2-5
V: TRBV5-4

CDR3: SVEVGEGTGELF
J: TRBJ2-2
V: TRBV29-1

CDR3: ASSLGAVGLNTEAF
J: TRBJ1-1
V: TRBV5-1

CDR3: ASSLTGGHTGELF
J: TRBJ2-2
V: TRBV5-1

CDR3: AISLQGGSYNEQF
J: TRBJ2-1
V: TRBV10-3

CDR3: AWSVLTGQSNSPLH
J: TRBJ1-6
V: TRBV30

CDR3: ASSFVAAEQETQY
J: TRBJ2-5
V: TRBV5-1

CDR3: ASSLEAAASYEQY
J: TRBJ2-7
V: TRBV5-1

CDR3: ASSVESGSYNEQF
J: TRBJ2-1
V: TRBV9

CDR3: AIRDRGRGGNTIY
J: TRBJ1-3
V: TRBV10-3

CDR3: ASSSVSGYPEAF
J: TRBJ1-1
V: TRBV7-9

CDR3: ASSQDSSGPEQF
J: TRBJ2-1
V: TRBV4-2

CDR3: AWSAGARSDTQY
J: TRBJ2-3
V: TRBV30

CDR3: ASSANGQGGYGYT
J: TRBJ1-2
V: TRBV28

CDR3: SVEDGPGSSATSGNTIY
J: TRBJ1-3
V: TRBV29-1

CDR3: ASSLLLAEETQY
J: TRBJ2-5
V: TRBV5-1

CDR3: ASSLSAGVPDTQY
J: TRBJ2-3
V: TRBV11-2

CDR3: ASSEGTSGRPTDTQY
J: TRBJ2-3
V: TRBV5-1

CDR3: ASSASPPWANEKLF
J: TRBJ1-4
V: TRBV2

CDR3: ASSPSGGYTEAF
J: TRBJ1-1
V: TRBV5-4

CDR3: ASSFGQGAGIQY
J: TRBJ2-4
V: TRBV5-4

CDR3: ASSLAGGTQRDEQY
J: TRBJ2-7
V: TRBV5-1

CDR3: ASSAWRGRANYGYT
J: TRBJ1-2
V: TRBV9

CDR3: ASSLKGGDGNTEAF
J: TRBJ1-1
V: TRBV5-1

CDR3: ASSYTGTVGENIQY
J: TRBJ2-4
V: TRBV7-2

CDR3: ASSPLGAGDSPLH
J: TRBJ1-6
V: TRBV6-5

CDR3: ASSYSRGGYEQY
J: TRBJ2-7
V: TRBV6-5

CDR3: ASSLSGVNEKLF
J: TRBJ1-4
V: TRBV18

CDR3: ASSSTQTGTNEQF
J: TRBJ2-1
V: TRBV5-1

CDR3: ASSLEPTGAGELF
J: TRBJ2-2
V: TRBV7-3

CDR3: ASTKTGENYGYT
J: TRBJ1-2
V: TRBV19

CDR3: ASSIWTDDEKLF
J: TRBJ1-4
V: TRBV19

CDR3: ASSYTGANGYT
J: TRBJ1-2
V: TRBV5-1

CDR3: ASSRTTRNFPDTQY
J: TRBJ2-3
V: TRBV5-4

CDR3: ASSWLANTGELF
J: TRBJ2-2
V: TRBV11-3

CDR3: ASSAPEAQY
J: TRBJ2-5
V: TRBV21-1

CDR3: AISESRPAGGGYT
J: TRBJ1-2
V: TRBV10-3

CDR3: ASSPPSAGSTDTQY
J: TRBJ2-3
V: TRBV18

CDR3: ASSTSRANTEAF
J: TRBJ1-1
V: TRBV6-1

CDR3: ASSLAGVAVDTQY
J: TRBJ2-3
V: TRBV7-2

CDR3: ASSLFPGLAGQETQY
J: TRBJ2-5
V: TRBV27

CDR3: ASSVESDQPQH
J: TRBJ1-5
V: TRBV9

CDR3: ASRELGALWNEQF
J: TRBJ2-1
V: TRBV27

CDR3: ASSLLGGRGYEQY
J: TRBJ2-7
V: TRBV28

CDR3: ASSPRWGGKRSYNEQF
J: TRBJ2-1
V: TRBV11-3

CDR3: ASSTTGNSDYGYT
J: TRBJ1-2
V: TRBV6-5

CDR3: ASWTGFLPSGANVLT
J: TRBJ2-6
V: TRBV19

CDR3: ASSRTSGSVAPYEQY
J: TRBJ2-7
V: TRBV7-2

CDR3: AISEGGDTQY
J: TRBJ2-3
V: TRBV10-3

CDR3: ASRGQGATNEKLF
J: TRBJ1-4
V: TRBV5-1

CDR3: ASSEQGNEGYT
J: TRBJ1-2
V: TRBV5-4

CDR3: ASSLGTGDTDTQY
J: TRBJ2-3
V: TRBV7-9